The sequence of this T cell receptor beta chain was determined in a study of identifying expanded T cells in peripheral blood. This table comes from immunoSEQ multiplex PCR, and its TCRdb copy is limited to in-frame clones, with some not included. The sample yields around 76,000 clones, roughly 88% seen once. Study-level points and caveats: Variance in clone template counts between approximately 2-week samples significantly increased with total template count across all healthy donors.

From germline, CDR1 is SGHVS and CDR2 FQNEAQ. The V and J ends lost 0 bases and 3 bases respectively, with 8 bases between them. The CDR3 extends over 14 amino acids. Remarks on this clone: The antigen remains unidentified.

Material for sequencing was blood. The clonotype was recovered from a person between 18 and 75 years old in good health. V is TRBV7-8 and J is TRBJ2-5; D tentatively fits TRBD1 or TRBD2 (5 bases each). CDR3 sequence reads: CASSLARGEETQYF. The CDR3 DNA sequence: TGTGCCAGCAGCTTAGCGCGAGGGGAAGAGACCCAGTACTTC. Looking up the rest from reference TRBV7-8 and TRBJ2-5 gives the full variable domain: GAGVSQSPRYKVAKRGQDVALRCDPISGHVSLFWYQQALGQGPEFLTYFQNEAQLDKSGLPSDRFFAERPEGSVSTLKIQRTQQEDSAVYLCASSLARGEETQYFGPGTRLLVL.